A selection of T cell receptor beta chains follows, all from one sample in a study of OX40 agonist ivuxolimab in advanced cancers. The repertoire was sequenced with immunoSEQ multiplex PCR; TCRdb's copy has only in-frame clones and lacks some. The sample shows 55,000 to 80,000 clones, 70% to 90% of them seen only once. Sequencing used CD4+ or CD8+ T cells sorted from blood, obtained in a trial of the OX40 agonist ivuxolimab. These receptor sequences come from an adult with an advanced solid tumor such as melanoma, head and neck, liver or kidney cancer. Both conserved end residues are part of each CDR3. Each record gives: V gene, J gene, clone size, D gene, CDR3 length, CDR3 protein, CDR3 DNA. The D gene is left open where the match is weak. Clone size is given for some rows only: seen once, a few or many times, or a class if the clone is expanded.

TRBV4-1	TRBJ2-7	once	TRBD2	16	CASSQATSGFSYEQYF	TGCGCCAGCAGCCAAGCTACTAGCGGTTTCTCCTACGAGCAGTACTTC
TRBV10-3	TRBJ1-2	-	-	13	CAGWGAANYGYTF	TGTGCCGGATGGGGGGCCGCTAACTATGGCTACACCTTC
TRBV7-7	TRBJ2-2	-	-	13	CASSQDSTGELFF	TGTGCTAGCAGCCAGGACAGCACCGGGGAGCTGTTTTTT
TRBV9	TRBJ1-1	-	-	13	CASSVGATGEAFF	TGTGCCAGCAGCGTAGGAGCGACAGGTGAAGCTTTCTTT
TRBV6-1	TRBJ2-3	-	-	15	CASRERQTSTDTQYF	TGTGCCAGCAGGGAGAGGCAAACTAGCACAGATACGCAGTATTTT
TRBV10-3	TRBJ1-1	-	TRBD1	13	CAIRGTVNTEAFF	TGTGCCATCAGGGGGACAGTGAACACTGAAGCTTTCTTT
TRBV9	TRBJ2-7	-	-	13	CASSGDPSGEQYF	TGTGCCAGCAGCGGGGACCCCTCGGGCGAGCAGTACTTC
TRBV19	TRBJ2-7	once	-	14	CASRWTVSSYEQYF	TGTGCCAGTAGGTGGACAGTAAGCTCCTACGAGCAGTACTTC
TRBV11-2	TRBJ1-3	once	-	16	CASSFTGGRSGNTIYF	TGTGCCAGCAGCTTTACGGGGGGCAGGTCTGGAAACACCATATATTTT
TRBV28	TRBJ1-2	-	-	12	CATADSHYGYTF	TGTGCCACCGCGGACAGCCACTATGGCTACACCTTC
TRBV7-9	TRBJ2-1	few	-	13	CASSLSGYNEQFF	TGTGCCAGCAGCTTATCGGGTTACAATGAGCAGTTCTTC
TRBV6-4	TRBJ2-1	-	TRBD2	16	CASSAQGAGGYNEQFF	TGTGCCAGCAGTGCCCAAGGAGCGGGGGGTTACAATGAGCAGTTCTTC
TRBV10-3	TRBJ2-3	-	TRBD2	14	CAIRSTSSPDTQYF	TGTGCCATCAGGTCGACTAGCAGTCCAGATACGCAGTATTTT
TRBV4-1	TRBJ1-1	-	-	16	CASSQQERTANTEAFF	TGCGCCAGCAGCCAACAGGAGAGGACAGCGAACACTGAAGCTTTCTTT
TRBV7-2	TRBJ1-3	-	-	16	CASSLFISKGGNTIYF	TGTGCCAGCAGCTTATTTATCTCTAAGGGAGGAAACACCATATATTTT
TRBV5-5	TRBJ2-1	-	-	15	CASSFRVGGYNEQFF	TGTGCCAGCAGCTTTAGGGTAGGAGGCTACAATGAGCAGTTCTTC
TRBV5-6	TRBJ1-3	-	TRBD1	18	CASSPGTGGRISGNTIYF	TGTGCCAGCAGCCCCGGGACAGGGGGCCGTATCTCTGGAAACACCATATATTTT
TRBV29-1	TRBJ1-5	-	-	13	CSVEESGSEAQHF	TGCAGCGTTGAAGAGTCCGGGTCCGAGGCCCAGCATTTT
TRBV2	TRBJ1-1	-	-	15	CASSPPGTLSPEAFF	TGTGCCAGCAGTCCCCCGGGTACTCTTAGCCCTGAAGCTTTCTTT
TRBV27	TRBJ1-2	-	-	13	CASSLQGNYGYTF	TGTGCCAGCAGTTTACAGGGGAACTATGGCTACACCTTC
TRBV4-3	TRBJ1-4	-	-	15	CASSQDWGSNEKLFF	TGCGCCAGCAGCCAAGATTGGGGGTCAAATGAAAAACTGTTTTTT
TRBV28	TRBJ2-7	-	-	15	CASSFGARRTYEQYF	TGTGCCAGCAGTTTTGGGGCCAGGCGAACCTACGAGCAGTACTTC
TRBV19	TRBJ2-3	-	TRBD1	15	CASSRTGAATDTQYF	TGTGCCAGTAGCCGCACAGGGGCAGCAACTGATACGCAGTATTTT
TRBV4-1	TRBJ2-3	-	-	13	CASSQQGTDTQYF	TGCGCCAGCAGCCAGCAGGGAACAGATACGCAGTATTTT
TRBV7-2	TRBJ2-7	-	-	14	CASSHGGATYEQYF	TGTGCCAGCAGCCACGGGGGCGCAACCTACGAGCAGTACTTC
TRBV28	TRBJ2-4	-	TRBD2	15	CASTSGGASKNIQYF	TGTGCCAGTACTAGCGGGGGGGCAAGCAAAAACATTCAGTACTTC
TRBV5-1	TRBJ2-7	-	-	11	CASSDTYEQYF	TGCGCCAGCAGCGACACCTACGAGCAGTACTTC
TRBV10-3	TRBJ2-2	-	TRBD2	14	CAISERTSVGELFF	TGTGCCATCAGTGAGCGGACTAGCGTCGGGGAGCTGTTTTTT
TRBV28	TRBJ2-5	-	TRBD2	17	CASSLTSGGPTRETQYF	TGTGCCAGCAGTTTGACTAGCGGGGGCCCAACACGAGAGACCCAGTACTTC
TRBV6-6	TRBJ2-3	-	-	12	CASEESTDTQYF	TGTGCCAGCGAGGAGAGCACAGATACGCAGTATTTT
TRBV28	TRBJ2-7	-	TRBD2	12	CASSLGGDEQYF	TGTGCCAGCAGTCTTGGGGGGGACGAGCAGTACTTC
TRBV7-9	TRBJ1-1	-	-	13	CASRGRGLTEAFF	TGTGCCAGCAGGGGCAGGGGTCTCACTGAAGCTTTCTTT
TRBV15	TRBJ1-5	-	-	13	CATSRVGWQPQHF	TGTGCCACCAGCAGAGTGGGGTGGCAGCCCCAGCATTTT
TRBV10-3	TRBJ1-2	-	TRBD1	15	CAISNEGQLSYGYTF	TGTGCCATCAGTAACGAGGGACAGCTTTCCTATGGCTACACCTTC
TRBV9	TRBJ1-3	-	-	12	CASSVTTGAIYF	TGTGCCAGCAGCGTAACTACTGGGGCCATATATTTT
TRBV5-8	TRBJ1-5	-	-	15	CASSLQGYSNQPQHF	TGTGCCAGCAGCCTCCAGGGGTATAGCAATCAGCCCCAGCATTTT
TRBV7-2	TRBJ2-1	-	TRBD2	19	CASSKYGLAGGPSYNEQFF	TGTGCCAGCAGCAAATATGGACTAGCGGGAGGGCCGTCCTACAATGAGCAGTTCTTC
TRBV5-4	TRBJ1-1	-	-	17	CASSLEMGRGGNTEAFF	TGTGCCAGCAGCTTGGAAATGGGGCGCGGGGGGAACACTGAAGCTTTCTTT
TRBV15	TRBJ2-3	-	TRBD2	19	CATSRERVTKRGTTDTQYF	TGTGCCACCAGCAGAGAGCGAGTGACTAAGCGGGGAACCACAGATACGCAGTATTTT
TRBV5-1	TRBJ1-1	-	TRBD1	14	CASSSGTGNTEAFF	TGCGCCAGCAGCTCCGGGACAGGGAACACTGAAGCTTTCTTT
TRBV14	TRBJ2-3	-	-	14	CASSQTFRTDTQYF	TGTGCCAGCAGCCAAACATTCCGCACAGATACGCAGTATTTT
TRBV7-9	TRBJ2-3	-	-	14	CASSSTSGSDTQYF	TGTGCCAGCAGCTCGACCTCCGGGTCAGATACGCAGTATTTT
TRBV7-8	TRBJ2-4	-	TRBD1	17	CASMPGTGSLAKNIQYF	TGTGCCAGCATGCCCGGGACAGGCTCTTTAGCCAAAAACATTCAGTACTTC
TRBV7-3	TRBJ2-1	-	-	13	CASSLTTYNEQFF	TGTGCCAGCAGCCTAACCACCTACAATGAGCAGTTCTTC
TRBV7-9	TRBJ2-7	-	-	13	CASRPRGTYEQYF	TGTGCCAGCAGGCCCAGGGGCACCTACGAGCAGTACTTC
TRBV27	TRBJ2-1	-	-	13	CASSLGNGDEQFF	TGTGCCAGCAGCTTGGGGAATGGCGATGAGCAGTTCTTC
TRBV18	TRBJ1-1	-	-	19	CASSPLEVGIASMNTEAFF	TGTGCCAGCTCACCCTTGGAGGTCGGCATCGCGAGCATGAACACTGAAGCTTTCTTT
TRBV27	TRBJ2-1	once	-	14	CASRSDRDWNEQFF	TGTGCCAGCAGATCAGACAGGGACTGGAATGAGCAGTTCTTC